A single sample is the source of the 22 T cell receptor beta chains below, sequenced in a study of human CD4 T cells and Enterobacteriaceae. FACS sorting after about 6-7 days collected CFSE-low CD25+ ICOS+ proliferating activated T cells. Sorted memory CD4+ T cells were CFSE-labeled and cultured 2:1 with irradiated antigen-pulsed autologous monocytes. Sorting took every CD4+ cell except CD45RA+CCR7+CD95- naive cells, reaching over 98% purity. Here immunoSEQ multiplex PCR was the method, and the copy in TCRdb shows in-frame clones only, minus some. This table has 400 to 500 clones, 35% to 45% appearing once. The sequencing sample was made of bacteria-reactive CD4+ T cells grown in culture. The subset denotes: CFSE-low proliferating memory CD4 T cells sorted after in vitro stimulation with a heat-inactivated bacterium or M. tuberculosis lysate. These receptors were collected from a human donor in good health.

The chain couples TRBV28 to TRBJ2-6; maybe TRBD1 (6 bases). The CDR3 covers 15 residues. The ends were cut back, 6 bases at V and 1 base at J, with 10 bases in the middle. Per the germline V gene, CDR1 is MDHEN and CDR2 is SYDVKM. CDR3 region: CASRRQVSGANVLTF. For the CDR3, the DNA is TGTGCCAGCAGGAGACAGGTTTCTGGGGCCAACGTCCTGACTTTC.

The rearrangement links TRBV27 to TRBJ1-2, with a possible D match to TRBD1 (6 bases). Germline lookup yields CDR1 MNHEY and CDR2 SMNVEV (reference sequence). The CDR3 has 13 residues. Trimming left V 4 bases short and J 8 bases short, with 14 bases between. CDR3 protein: CASSSPGERGYTF. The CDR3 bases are TGTGCCAGCAGTTCCCCAGGGGAAAGGGGCTACACCTTC.

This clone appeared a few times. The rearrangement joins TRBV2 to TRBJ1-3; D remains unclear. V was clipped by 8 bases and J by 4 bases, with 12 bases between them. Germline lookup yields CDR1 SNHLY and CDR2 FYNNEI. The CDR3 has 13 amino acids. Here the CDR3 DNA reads TGTGCCAGCCAGTTACCCCCAGGAAACACCATATATTTT. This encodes CASQLPPGNTIYF.

For the CDR3, the DNA is TGTGCCAGCAGTTCCCCAGGGGAAAGGGGCTACACCTTC. Amino acid sequence: CASSSPGERGYTF. The chain carries TRBV13 and TRBJ1-2; weak D call: TRBD1 (6 bases). The CDR3 spans 13 residues. In germline, CDR1 is PRHDT, CDR2 FYEKMQ (reference sequence). The V end lost 6 bases, the J end lost 8 bases, and 16 bases lay between the germline ends.

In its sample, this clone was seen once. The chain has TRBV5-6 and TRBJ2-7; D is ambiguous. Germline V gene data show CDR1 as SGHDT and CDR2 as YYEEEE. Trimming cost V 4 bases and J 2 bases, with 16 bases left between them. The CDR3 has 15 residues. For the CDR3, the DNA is TGTGCCAGCAGCCAAATTTGGTCAGTACCCTACGAGCAGTACTTC. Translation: CASSQIWSVPYEQYF.

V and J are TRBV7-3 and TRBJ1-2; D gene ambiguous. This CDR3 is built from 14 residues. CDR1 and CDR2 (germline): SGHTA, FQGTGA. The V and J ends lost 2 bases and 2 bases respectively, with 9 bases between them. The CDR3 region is CASSLRSQNYGYTF. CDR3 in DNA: TGTGCCAGCAGCTTACGGTCTCAAAACTATGGCTACACCTTC.

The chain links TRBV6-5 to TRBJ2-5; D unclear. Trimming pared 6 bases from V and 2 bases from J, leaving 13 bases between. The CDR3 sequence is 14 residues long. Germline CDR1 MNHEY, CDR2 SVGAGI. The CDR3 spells CASSMPETQETQYF. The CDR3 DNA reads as TGTGCCAGCAGCATGCCGGAAACTCAAGAGACCCAGTACTTC.

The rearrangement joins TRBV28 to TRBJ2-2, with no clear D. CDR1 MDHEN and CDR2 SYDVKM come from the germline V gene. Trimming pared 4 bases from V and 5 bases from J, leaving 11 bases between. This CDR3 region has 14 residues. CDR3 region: CASSSPPRTGELFF. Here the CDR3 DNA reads TGTGCCAGCAGTTCCCCCCCCCGTACCGGGGAGCTGTTTTTT.

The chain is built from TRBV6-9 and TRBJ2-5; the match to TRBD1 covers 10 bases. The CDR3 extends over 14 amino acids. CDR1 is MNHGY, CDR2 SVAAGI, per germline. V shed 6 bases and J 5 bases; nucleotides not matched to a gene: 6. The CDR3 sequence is CASRTGGEWETQYF. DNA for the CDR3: TGTGCCAGCAGGACAGGGGGCGAGTGGGAGACCCAGTACTTC.

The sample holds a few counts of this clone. The CDR3 region is CASSPGNSGRFLEQFF. Written as DNA, the CDR3 is TGCGCCAGCAGCCCAGGTAATAGCGGAAGGTTTTTAGAGCAGTTCTTC. The V gene is TRBV4-1, the J gene TRBJ2-1; perhaps TRBD2 as D (6 bases). The germline gives CDR1 MGHRA, CDR2 YSYEKL. CDR3 length: 16 amino acids. V was cut by 4 bases and J by 10 bases, with 23 bases left in between.

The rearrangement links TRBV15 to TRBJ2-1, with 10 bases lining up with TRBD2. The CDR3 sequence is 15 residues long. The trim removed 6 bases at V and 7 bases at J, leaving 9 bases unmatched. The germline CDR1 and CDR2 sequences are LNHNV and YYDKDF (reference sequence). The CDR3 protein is CATRMSGGGRNEQFF. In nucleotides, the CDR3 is TGTGCCACCAGAATGAGCGGGGGGGGCCGTAATGAGCAGTTCTTC.

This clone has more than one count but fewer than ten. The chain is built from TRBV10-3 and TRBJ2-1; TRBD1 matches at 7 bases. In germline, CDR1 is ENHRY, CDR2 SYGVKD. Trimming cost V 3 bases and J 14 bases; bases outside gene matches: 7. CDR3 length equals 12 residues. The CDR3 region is CAISDSGQQEFF. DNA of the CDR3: TGTGCCATCAGTGACTCGGGACAGCAGGAGTTCTTC.

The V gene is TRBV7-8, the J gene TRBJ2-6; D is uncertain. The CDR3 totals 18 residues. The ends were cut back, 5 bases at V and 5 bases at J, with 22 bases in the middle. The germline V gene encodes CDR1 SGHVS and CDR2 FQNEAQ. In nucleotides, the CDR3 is TGTGCCAGCAGCCATCATCTGTACCCACAAAGTCGGGCCAACGTCCTGACTTTC. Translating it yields CASSHHLYPQSRANVLTF.

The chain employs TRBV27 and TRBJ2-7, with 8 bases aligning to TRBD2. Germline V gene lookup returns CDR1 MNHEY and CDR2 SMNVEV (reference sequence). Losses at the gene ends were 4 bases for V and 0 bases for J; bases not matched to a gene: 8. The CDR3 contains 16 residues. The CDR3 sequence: CASSSPGGTSSYEQYF. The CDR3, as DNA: TGTGCCAGCAGTTCCCCGGGGGGGACTAGCTCCTACGAGCAGTACTTC.

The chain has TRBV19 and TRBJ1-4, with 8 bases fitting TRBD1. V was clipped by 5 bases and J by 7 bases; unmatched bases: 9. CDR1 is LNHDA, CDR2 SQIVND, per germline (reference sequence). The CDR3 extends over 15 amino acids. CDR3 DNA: TGTGCCAGTAGTCCCTCCGGACAGGGTTTTGAAAAACTGTTTTTT. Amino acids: CASSPSGQGFEKLFF.

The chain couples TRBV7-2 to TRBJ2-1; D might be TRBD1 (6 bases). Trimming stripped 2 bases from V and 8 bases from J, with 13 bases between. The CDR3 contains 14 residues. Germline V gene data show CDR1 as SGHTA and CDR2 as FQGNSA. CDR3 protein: CASSLFTGWYEQFF. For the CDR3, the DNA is TGTGCCAGCAGCTTATTTACAGGGTGGTATGAGCAGTTCTTC.

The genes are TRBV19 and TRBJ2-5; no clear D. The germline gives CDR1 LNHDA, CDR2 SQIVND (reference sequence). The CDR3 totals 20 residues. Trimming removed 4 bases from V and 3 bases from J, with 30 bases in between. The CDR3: CASSKAMATSRPGAKETQYF. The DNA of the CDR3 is TGTGCCAGTAGTAAAGCGATGGCTACCTCCCGGCCGGGCGCGAAAGAGACCCAGTACTTC.

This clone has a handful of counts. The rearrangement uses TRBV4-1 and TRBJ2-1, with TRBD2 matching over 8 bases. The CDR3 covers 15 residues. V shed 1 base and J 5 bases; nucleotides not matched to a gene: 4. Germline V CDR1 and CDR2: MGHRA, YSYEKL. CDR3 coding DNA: TGCGCCAGCAGCCAAGTCGGGGGGGGGAACAATGAGCAGTTCTTC. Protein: CASSQVGGGNNEQFF.

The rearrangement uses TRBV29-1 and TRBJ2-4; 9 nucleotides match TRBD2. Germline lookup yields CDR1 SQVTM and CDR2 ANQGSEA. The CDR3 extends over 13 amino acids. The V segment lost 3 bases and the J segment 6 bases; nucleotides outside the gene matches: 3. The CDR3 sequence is CSVEASGANIQYF. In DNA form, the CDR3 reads TGCAGCGTTGAGGCTAGCGGGGCAAACATTCAGTACTTC.

The CDR3 reads CSVNGVSGTGVSGNTIYF. CDR3 bases: TGCAGCGTGAACGGGGTCTCCGGGACAGGGGTCTCTGGAAACACCATATATTTT. The rearrangement uses TRBV29-1 and TRBJ1-3, with TRBD1 identical over 10 bases. J was trimmed by 0 bases and V by 6 bases; bases with no gene match: 14. The germline V gene encodes CDR1 SQVTM and CDR2 ANQGSEA. This CDR3 contains 18 residues.

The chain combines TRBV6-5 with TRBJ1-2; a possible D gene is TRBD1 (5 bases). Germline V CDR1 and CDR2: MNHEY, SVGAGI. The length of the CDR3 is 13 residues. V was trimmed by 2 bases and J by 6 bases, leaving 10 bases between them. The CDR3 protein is CASSYGPGNGYTF. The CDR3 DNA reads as TGTGCCAGCAGTTACGGGCCAGGGAATGGCTACACCTTC.

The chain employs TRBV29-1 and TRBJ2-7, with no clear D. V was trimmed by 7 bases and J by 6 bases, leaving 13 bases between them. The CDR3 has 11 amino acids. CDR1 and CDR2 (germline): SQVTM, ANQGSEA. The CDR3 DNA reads TGCAGCGCCGGCCGGGCTAGCGAGCAGTACTTC. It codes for CSAGRASEQYF.